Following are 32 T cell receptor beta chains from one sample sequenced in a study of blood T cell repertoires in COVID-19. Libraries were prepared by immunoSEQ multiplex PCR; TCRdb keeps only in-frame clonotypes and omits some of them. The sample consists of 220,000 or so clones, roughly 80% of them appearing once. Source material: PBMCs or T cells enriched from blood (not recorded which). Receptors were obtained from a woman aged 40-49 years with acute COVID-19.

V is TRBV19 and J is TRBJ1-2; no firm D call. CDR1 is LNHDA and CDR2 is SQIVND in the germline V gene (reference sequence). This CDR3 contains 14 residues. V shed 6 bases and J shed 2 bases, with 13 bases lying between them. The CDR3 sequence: CASSNRRGNYGYTF. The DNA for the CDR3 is TGTGCCAGTAGCAATCGACGAGGAAACTATGGCTACACCTTC.

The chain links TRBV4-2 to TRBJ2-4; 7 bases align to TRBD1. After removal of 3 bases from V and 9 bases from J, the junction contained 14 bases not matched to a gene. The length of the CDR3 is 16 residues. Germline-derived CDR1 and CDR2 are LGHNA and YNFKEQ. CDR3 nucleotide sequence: TGTGCCAGCAGCCACAGCACGACAGGGCTATTTAGCATTCAGTACTTC. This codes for CASSHSTTGLFSIQYF.

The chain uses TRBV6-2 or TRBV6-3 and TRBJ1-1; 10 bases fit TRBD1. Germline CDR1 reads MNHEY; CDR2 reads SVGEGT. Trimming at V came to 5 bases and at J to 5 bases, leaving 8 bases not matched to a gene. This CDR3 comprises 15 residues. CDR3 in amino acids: CASSNDRGRGTEAFF. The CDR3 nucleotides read TGTGCCAGCAGTAACGACAGGGGGCGGGGGACTGAAGCTTTCTTT.

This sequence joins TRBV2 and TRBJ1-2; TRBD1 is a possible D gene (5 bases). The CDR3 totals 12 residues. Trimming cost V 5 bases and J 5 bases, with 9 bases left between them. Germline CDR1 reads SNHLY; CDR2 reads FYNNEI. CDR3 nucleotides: TGTGCCAGCAGTAGAGACAGTTATGGCTACACCTTC. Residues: CASSRDSYGYTF.

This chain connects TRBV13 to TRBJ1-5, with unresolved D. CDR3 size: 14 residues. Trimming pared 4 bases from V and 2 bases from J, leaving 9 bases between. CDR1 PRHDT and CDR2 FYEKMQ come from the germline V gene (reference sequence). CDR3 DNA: TGTGCCAGCAGCTCCGGACTGGGCAATCAGCCCCAGCATTTT. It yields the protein CASSSGLGNQPQHF.

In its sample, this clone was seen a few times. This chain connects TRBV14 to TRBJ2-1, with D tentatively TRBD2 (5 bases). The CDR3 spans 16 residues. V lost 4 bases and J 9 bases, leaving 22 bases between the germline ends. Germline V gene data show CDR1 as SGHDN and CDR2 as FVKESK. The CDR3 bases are TGTGCCAGCAGCCGACATGAAGGTTCAGAACGGGGTGAGCAGTTCTTC. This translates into CASSRHEGSERGEQFF.

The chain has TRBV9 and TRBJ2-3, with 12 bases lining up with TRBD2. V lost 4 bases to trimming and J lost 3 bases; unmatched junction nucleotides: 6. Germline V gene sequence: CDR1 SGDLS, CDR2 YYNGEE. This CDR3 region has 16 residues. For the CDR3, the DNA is TGTGCCAGCAGCACCCTAGCGGGGGGGAGTACAGATACGCAGTATTTT. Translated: CASSTLAGGSTDTQYF.

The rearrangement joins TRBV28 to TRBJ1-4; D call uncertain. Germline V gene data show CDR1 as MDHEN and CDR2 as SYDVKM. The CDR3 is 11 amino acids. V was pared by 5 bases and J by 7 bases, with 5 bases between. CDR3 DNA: TGTGCCAGCAGTCCATCTGAAAAACTGTTTTTT. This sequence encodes CASSPSEKLFF. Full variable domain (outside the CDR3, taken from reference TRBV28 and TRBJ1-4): DVKVTQSSRYLVKRTGEKVFLECVQDMDHENMFWYRQDPGLGLRLIYFSYDVKMKEKGDIPEGYSVSREKKERFSLILESASTNQTSMYLCASSPSEKLFFGSGTQLSVL.

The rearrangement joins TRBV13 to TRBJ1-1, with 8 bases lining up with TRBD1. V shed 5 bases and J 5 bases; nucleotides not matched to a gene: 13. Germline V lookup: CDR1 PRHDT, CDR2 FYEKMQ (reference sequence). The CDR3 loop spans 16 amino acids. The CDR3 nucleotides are TGTGCCAGCAGCCCCCGAGGACAGGGTTTTTTGACTGAAGCTTTCTTT. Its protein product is CASSPRGQGFLTEAFF.

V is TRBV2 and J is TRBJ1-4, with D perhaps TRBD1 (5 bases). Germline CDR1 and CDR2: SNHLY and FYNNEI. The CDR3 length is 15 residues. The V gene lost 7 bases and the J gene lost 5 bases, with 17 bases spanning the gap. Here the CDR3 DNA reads TGTGCCAGCAATACCCAGGGAGGGGTAAATGAAAAACTGTTTTTT. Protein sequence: CASNTQGGVNEKLFF.

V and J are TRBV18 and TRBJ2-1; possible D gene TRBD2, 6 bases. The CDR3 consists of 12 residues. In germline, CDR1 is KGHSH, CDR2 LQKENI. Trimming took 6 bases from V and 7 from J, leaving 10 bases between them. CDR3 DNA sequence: TGTGCCAGCTCCCTTGGGGGGAATGAGCAGTTCTTC. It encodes CASSLGGNEQFF.

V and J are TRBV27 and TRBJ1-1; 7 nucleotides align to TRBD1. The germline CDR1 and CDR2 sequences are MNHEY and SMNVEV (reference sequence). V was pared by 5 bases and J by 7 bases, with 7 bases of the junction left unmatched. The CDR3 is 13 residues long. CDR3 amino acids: CASSPQTGREAFF. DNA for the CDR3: TGTGCCAGCAGTCCACAGACAGGGCGTGAAGCTTTCTTT.

CDR3 bases: TGTGCCAGCAGCTTAAATAGCCCGGCGGGTACAGATACGCAGTATTTT. Its translation is CASSLNSPAGTDTQYF. The gene calls are TRBV11-2 and TRBJ2-3, with TRBD2 as a possible D gene (5 bases). V gave up 2 bases and J gave up 3 bases, with 15 bases separating them. From germline, CDR1 is SGHAT and CDR2 FQNNGV. This CDR3 spans 16 amino acids.

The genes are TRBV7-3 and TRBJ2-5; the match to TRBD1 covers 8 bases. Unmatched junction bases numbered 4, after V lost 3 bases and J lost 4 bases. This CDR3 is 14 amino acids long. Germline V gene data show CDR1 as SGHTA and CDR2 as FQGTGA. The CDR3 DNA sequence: TGTGCCAGCAGCTTGGCACAGGGGGGAGAGACCCAGTACTTC. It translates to CASSLAQGGETQYF.

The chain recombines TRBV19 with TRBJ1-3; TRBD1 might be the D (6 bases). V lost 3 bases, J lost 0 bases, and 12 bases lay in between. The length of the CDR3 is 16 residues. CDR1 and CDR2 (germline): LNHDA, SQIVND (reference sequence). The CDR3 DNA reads TGTGCCAGTAGTATGGGGACACGAAGCTCTGGAAACACCATATATTTT. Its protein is CASSMGTRSSGNTIYF. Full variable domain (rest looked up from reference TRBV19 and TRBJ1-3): DGGITQSPKYLFRKEGQNVTLSCEQNLNHDAMYWYRQDPGQGLRLIYYSQIVNDFQKGDIAEGYSVSREKKESFPLTVTSAQKNPTAFYLCASSMGTRSSGNTIYFGEGSWLTVV.

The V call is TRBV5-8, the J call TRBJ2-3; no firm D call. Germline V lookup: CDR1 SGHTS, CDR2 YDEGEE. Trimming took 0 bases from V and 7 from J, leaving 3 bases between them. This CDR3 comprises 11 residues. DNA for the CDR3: TGTGCCAGCAGCTTGGCTTATACGCAGTATTTT. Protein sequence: CASSLAYTQYF.

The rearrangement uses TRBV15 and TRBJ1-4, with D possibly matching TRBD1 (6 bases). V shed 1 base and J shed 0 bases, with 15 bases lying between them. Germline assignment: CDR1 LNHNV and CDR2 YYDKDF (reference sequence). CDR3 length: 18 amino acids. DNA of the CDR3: TGTGCCACCAGCAGAGTATGGGGGCGGATTTCAACTAATGAAAAACTGTTTTTT. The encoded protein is CATSRVWGRISTNEKLFF.

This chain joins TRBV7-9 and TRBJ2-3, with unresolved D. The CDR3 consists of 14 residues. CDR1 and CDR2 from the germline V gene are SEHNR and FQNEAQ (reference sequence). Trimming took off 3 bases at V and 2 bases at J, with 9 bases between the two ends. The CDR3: CASSFDKITDTQYF. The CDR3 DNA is TGTGCCAGCAGCTTTGACAAAATCACAGATACGCAGTATTTT.

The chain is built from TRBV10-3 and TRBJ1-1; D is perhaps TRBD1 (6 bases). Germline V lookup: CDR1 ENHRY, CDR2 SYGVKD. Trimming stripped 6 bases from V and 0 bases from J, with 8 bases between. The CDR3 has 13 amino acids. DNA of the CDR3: TGTGCCATCAGCGGACAGATGAACACTGAAGCTTTCTTT. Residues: CAISGQMNTEAFF.

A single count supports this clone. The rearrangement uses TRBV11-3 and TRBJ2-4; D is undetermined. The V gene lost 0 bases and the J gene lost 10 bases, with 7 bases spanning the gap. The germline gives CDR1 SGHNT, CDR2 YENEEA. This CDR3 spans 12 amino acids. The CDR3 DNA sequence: TGTGCCAGCAGCTTAGATCACGGTATTCAGTACTTC. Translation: CASSLDHGIQYF.

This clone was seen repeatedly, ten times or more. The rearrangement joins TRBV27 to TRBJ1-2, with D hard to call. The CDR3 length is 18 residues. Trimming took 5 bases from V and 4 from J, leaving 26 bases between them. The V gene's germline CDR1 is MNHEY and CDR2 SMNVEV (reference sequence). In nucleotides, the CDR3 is TGTGCCAGCAGTCCTCTTAGGCGGGCCCCTAGTACCCTCTATGGCTACACCTTC. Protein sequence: CASSPLRRAPSTLYGYTF.

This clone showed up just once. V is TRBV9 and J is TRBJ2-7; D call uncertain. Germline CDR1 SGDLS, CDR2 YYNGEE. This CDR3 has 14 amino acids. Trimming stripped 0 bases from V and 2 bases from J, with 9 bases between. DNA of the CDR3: TGTGCCAGCAGCGTAGCCTCCCAGACCTACGAGCAGTACTTC. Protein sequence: CASSVASQTYEQYF.

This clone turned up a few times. CDR3 bases: TGCGCCAGCAGCCAACATCTACTACGGGGTCCCGGGGAGCTGTTTTTT. Its protein is CASSQHLLRGPGELFF. The chain is built from TRBV4-1 and TRBJ2-2; the D gene is possibly TRBD2 (5 bases). This CDR3 comprises 16 residues. V was trimmed by 2 bases and J by 6 bases, leaving 16 bases between them. The germline CDR1 and CDR2 sequences are MGHRA and YSYEKL.

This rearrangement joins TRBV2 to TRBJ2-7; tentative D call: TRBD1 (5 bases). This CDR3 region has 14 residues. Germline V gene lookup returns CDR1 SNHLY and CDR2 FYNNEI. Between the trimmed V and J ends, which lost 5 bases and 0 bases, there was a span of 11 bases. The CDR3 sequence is CASSFDSSSYEQYF. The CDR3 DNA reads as TGTGCCAGCAGTTTCGACAGCAGCTCCTACGAGCAGTACTTC.

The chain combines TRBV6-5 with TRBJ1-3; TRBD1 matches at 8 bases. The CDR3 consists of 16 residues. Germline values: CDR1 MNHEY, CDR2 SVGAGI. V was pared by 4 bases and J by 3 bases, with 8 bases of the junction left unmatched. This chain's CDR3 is CASSSTQGVSGNTIYF. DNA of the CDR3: TGTGCCAGCAGTTCCACACAGGGGGTTAGTGGAAACACCATATATTTT.

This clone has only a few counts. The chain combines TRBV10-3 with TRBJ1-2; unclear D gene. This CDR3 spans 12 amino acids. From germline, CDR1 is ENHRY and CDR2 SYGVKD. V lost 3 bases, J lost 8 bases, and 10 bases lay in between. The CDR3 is CAISDSFGGYTF. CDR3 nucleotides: TGTGCCATCAGTGATTCCTTCGGGGGCTACACCTTC.

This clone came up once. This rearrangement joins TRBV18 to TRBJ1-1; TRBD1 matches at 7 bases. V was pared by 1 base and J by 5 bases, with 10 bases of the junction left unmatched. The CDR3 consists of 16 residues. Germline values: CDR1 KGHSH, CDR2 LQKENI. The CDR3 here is CASSPQQGRTITEAFF. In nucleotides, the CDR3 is TGTGCCAGCTCACCACAACAGGGGAGGACTATAACTGAAGCTTTCTTT.

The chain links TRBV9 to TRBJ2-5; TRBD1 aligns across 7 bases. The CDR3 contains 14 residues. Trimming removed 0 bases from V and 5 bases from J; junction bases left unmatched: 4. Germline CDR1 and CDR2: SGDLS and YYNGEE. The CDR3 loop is CASSVARQGETQYF. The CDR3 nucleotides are TGTGCCAGCAGCGTAGCTAGACAGGGTGAGACCCAGTACTTC.

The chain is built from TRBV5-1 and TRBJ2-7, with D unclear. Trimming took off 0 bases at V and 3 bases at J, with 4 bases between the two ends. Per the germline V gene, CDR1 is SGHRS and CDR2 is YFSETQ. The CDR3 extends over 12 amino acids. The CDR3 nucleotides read TGCGCCAGCAGCTTGGGCGGCTACGAGCAGTACTTC. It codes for CASSLGGYEQYF. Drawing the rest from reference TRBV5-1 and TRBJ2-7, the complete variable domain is KAGVTQTPRYLIKTRGQQVTLSCSPISGHRSVSWYQQTPGQGLQFLFEYFSETQRNKGNFPGRFSGRQFSNSRSEMNVSTLELGDSALYLCASSLGGYEQYFGPGTRLTVT.

CDR3 protein: CASSEDRVSNEQFF. In DNA, the CDR3 is TGTGCCAGCAGTGAGGACAGGGTTTCTAATGAGCAGTTCTTC. V is TRBV2 and J is TRBJ2-1; 8 bases line up with TRBD1. In germline, CDR1 is SNHLY, CDR2 FYNNEI. The CDR3 is 14 amino acids. V was clipped by 3 bases and J by 7 bases; unmatched bases: 5.

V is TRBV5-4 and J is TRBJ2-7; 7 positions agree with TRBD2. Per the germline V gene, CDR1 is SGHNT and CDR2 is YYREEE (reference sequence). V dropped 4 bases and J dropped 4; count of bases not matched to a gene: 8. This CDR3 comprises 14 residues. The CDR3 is CASSMSGGGYEQYF. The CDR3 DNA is TGTGCCAGCAGCATGTCTGGGGGAGGGTACGAGCAGTACTTC. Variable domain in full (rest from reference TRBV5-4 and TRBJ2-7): ETGVTQSPTHLIKTRGQQVTLRCSSQSGHNTVSWYQQALGQGPQFIFQYYREEENGRGNFPPRFSGLQFPNYSSELNVNALELDDSALYLCASSMSGGGYEQYFGPGTRLTVT.

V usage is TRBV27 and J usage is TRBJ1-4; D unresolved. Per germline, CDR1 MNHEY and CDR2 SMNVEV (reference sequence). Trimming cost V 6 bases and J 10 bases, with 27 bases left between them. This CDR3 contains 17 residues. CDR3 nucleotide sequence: TGTGCCAGCAGCTCATTTGGCCCCAGGAGGGATATTGGAAAACTGTTTTTT. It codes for CASSSFGPRRDIGKLFF. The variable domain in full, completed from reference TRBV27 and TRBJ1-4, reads EAQVTQNPRYLITVTGKKLTVTCSQNMNHEYMSWYRQDPGLGLRQIYYSMNVEVTDKGDVPEGYKVSRKEKRNFPLILESPSPNQTSLYFCASSSFGPRRDIGKLFFGSGTQLSVL.